The clone carrying this T cell receptor beta chain was counted between two and nine times. Healthy Caucasians supplied all donations. Per germline, CDR1 SGHRS and CDR2 YFSETQ. The CDR3 has 15 residues. V was trimmed by 8 bases and J by 6 bases, leaving 21 bases between them. The data originate from a study of identical twins. TCRdb itself ran the 5' RACE reads through MiXCR, one entry per CDR3 protein. The sample records 500,000 to 600,000 distinct CDR3 sequences, approximately 22% being singletons. These data are also associated with another study on T cells expressing NK-cell markers. As reported in that work: The TCR beta repertoires were obtained from sorted CD3+CD56+NKG2C+, CD3+CD56+NKG2C- and CD3+CD56-NKG2C+ T cells. Top CD8+ clonotypes included the dominant CD3+CD56+NKG2C+ clonotypes in several donors. HCMV specificity of the expanded NKG2C+ T cell clones was not established.

The sample comprised CD4+ T cells sorted from blood. The gene calls are TRBV5-1 and TRBJ2-1; tentative D call: TRBD2 (6 bases). The sequence derives from a woman aged 18 to 35 in good health. The CDR3 DNA follows: TGCGCCAGTGGAGGGCCCGGAACAACGGGCAATGAGCAGTTCTTC. It is translated as CASGGPGTTGNEQFF.